This T cell receptor beta chain was sequenced for a study of blood T cell repertoires in COVID-19. Overall study: T cells, B-cell-depleted T cells, or PBMCs provided the cDNA or gDNA that served as material.

This clone was counted a single time. Losses at the gene ends were 5 bases for V and 8 bases for J; bases not matched to a gene: 13. Germline CDR1 is KGHSH and CDR2 is LQKENI. This CDR3 region has 16 residues. TCRdb keeps only in-frame clones here, not all; method: immunoSEQ multiplex PCR. Of 140,000 to 150,000 clones detected, around 81% appear once; the ten largest clones hold roughly 2.9%. Sequencing input: peripheral blood. This receptor was identified in a woman in her thirties or forties with active or convalescent COVID-19. The V call is TRBV18, the J call TRBJ1-3, with 9 nucleotides matching TRBD1. CDR3 DNA sequence: TGTGCCAGCTCAAATAGGCAACGGACAGGGGAGGACACCATATATTTT. As protein: CASSNRQRTGEDTIYF.